This TCR beta chain originates from a study of Ad26.COV2.S vaccination and SARS-CoV-2 variants. Overall study findings and caveats: Vaccinees and placebo recipients showed similar non-spike TCR breadth. Analyses that measured TCR breadth and depth may have underestimated total T cell responses.

Described treatment: 15 to 20 received Ad26.COV2.S at low or high dose, single or two shots; about 5 received placebo; per-sample allocation not given. Specimen acquisition occurred on day 63 following the initial vaccine or placebo injection. This clone has only one observation. Its specificity is unknown. V was cut by 2 bases and J by 2 bases, with 14 bases left in between. This CDR3 has 16 amino acids. Germline CDR1 reads LNHDA; CDR2 reads SQIVND (reference sequence). The method was immunoSEQ multiplex PCR; TCRdb's version includes in-frame clones alone and lacks a portion of them. Of about 450,000 clones in the sample, roughly 89% were seen once.

Sequenced here: peripheral blood, sampled in a trial of Ad26.COV2.S vaccine versus placebo. This clonotype was obtained from a person between 18 and 65 years old who received the Ad26.COV2.S COVID-19 vaccine or a placebo. This sequence joins TRBV19 and TRBJ2-3; D remains unclear. In nucleotides, the CDR3 is TGTGCCAGTAGTATACGACACCAAAGCGCCACAGATACGCAGTATTTT. Protein sequence: CASSIRHQSATDTQYF.